These T cell receptor beta chains were read from a single sample in a study of long-term antiretroviral therapy in people with HIV. Here immunoSEQ multiplex PCR was the method, and the copy in TCRdb shows in-frame clones only, minus some. This sample has fewer than 25,000 clones, with 85% to 95% found just once. The sample was unsorted PBMCs, taken around 5.2 years after starting antiretroviral therapy. These TCRs come from a woman aged 50 to 65 with HIV. Each CDR3 is given with its conserved first and last residue. Each record gives: V gene, CDR3 protein.

V gene: TRBV2; CDR3 protein: CASYTQGTGTDTQYF
V gene: TRBV5-1; CDR3 protein: CASSPPDRESGYTF
V gene: TRBV15; CDR3 protein: CATSRDSVAGLDIQYF
V gene: TRBV2; CDR3 protein: CASRTGRNTEAFF
V gene: TRBV15; CDR3 protein: CATSRDTLVYRTDNEKLFF
V gene: TRBV7-9; CDR3 protein: CASSFRYLREGAETQYF
V gene: TRBV27; CDR3 protein: CASSFRDSGETQYF
V gene: TRBV27; CDR3 protein: CASSPLGTSGPQETQYF
V gene: TRBV28; CDR3 protein: CASRATSMDTQYF
V gene: TRBV9; CDR3 protein: CAPNRAENTGELFF
V gene: TRBV5-1; CDR3 protein: CASSLLAGGMVGELFF
V gene: TRBV18; CDR3 protein: CASSPRPGNTEAFF
V gene: TRBV21-1; CDR3 protein: CASSRTANSGNTIYF
V gene: TRBV29-1; CDR3 protein: CSVEEQQVYGYTF
V gene: TRBV2; CDR3 protein: CASRDRSSTGELFF
V gene: TRBV2; CDR3 protein: CASSVQIRPFF
V gene: TRBV2; CDR3 protein: CASSEAGGVTGELFF
V gene: TRBV14; CDR3 protein: CASSQVGEGNEQYF
V gene: TRBV10-3; CDR3 protein: CATNDGQRPYEQYF
V gene: TRBV7-9; CDR3 protein: CASSYSENIQYF
V gene: TRBV6-5; CDR3 protein: CAAGPRNRGDLGQYF
V gene: TRBV29-1; CDR3 protein: CSVTSGSTDTQYF
V gene: TRBV5-1; CDR3 protein: CASTTRDRRKSGANVLTF
V gene: TRBV7-8; CDR3 protein: CASSLSTMQYF
V gene: TRBV19; CDR3 protein: CASSITQYSNQPQHF
V gene: TRBV7-9; CDR3 protein: CASSLQINQPQHF